This section outlines one T cell receptor beta chain sequence together with its context. Its antigen remains unidentified. Survey level was the resolution at which the v3.0 immunoSEQ assay ran. Sequencing was performed with immunoSEQ multiplex PCR; in TCRdb, only in-frame clones are kept and a portion is missing. The sample yields about 39,000 clones, less than 90% seen once. This specimen belongs to a study of long-term antiretroviral therapy in people with HIV. General study results and limits: Whereas controls had wider CDR3 length ranges, HIV repertoires had narrower ones. Information on adherence to ART, viral resistance or therapy changes was unavailable. An increase in diversity followed ART, yet levels stayed below transplant donor controls.

Going into DNA extraction, samples held 1-10 million cryopreserved PBMC. The CDR3 has 11 amino acids. Germline V gives CDR1 SEHNR, CDR2 FQNEAQ (reference sequence). Deletions cut 1 base from V and 8 bases from J, with 5 bases between. The material sequenced was unsorted PBMCs, taken just before starting antiretroviral therapy. The sequence derives from a woman younger than 30 with HIV. V and J are TRBV7-9 and TRBJ1-1, with no clear D. The CDR3 nucleotides are TGTGCCAGCAGCTTAGGCTCGGAAGCTTTCTTT. It specifies CASSLGSEAFF.